Below, 18 T cell receptor beta chains from the same sample are listed, as sequenced in a study of blood T cells in healthy people across ages. A second about 6 to 11 cycle PCR used barcoded and J-beta primers. TCRdb independently ran MiXCR on the 5' RACE reads; one entry per CDR3 protein. The sample lists about 720,000 distinct CDR3 sequences; 20% to 25% were seen once. Another study also made use of these data, one on T cells of mothers and their children.

The sequenced sample consisted of blood. These receptors originate from a boy aged 5-17 years in good health.

This clonotype has just a few counts. The CDR3 protein is CASSPLVSTPGPIAGELFF. The DNA for the CDR3 is TGTGCCAGCAGTCCTTTAGTGTCTACCCCGGGACCCATCGCCGGGGAGCTGTTTTTT. V gene TRBV28 combines with J gene TRBJ2-2; either TRBD1 or TRBD2 may fit D (5 bases each). Trimming removed 5 bases from V and 6 bases from J, with 28 bases in between. This CDR3 has 19 residues. Per germline, CDR1 MDHEN and CDR2 SYDVKM.

This clonotype was seen only a few times. The J gene is TRBJ2-5, the V gene TRBV7-9; TRBD2 might be the D (5 bases). The J call may be in error: the DNA end matches TRBJ2-7 better. The CDR3 spans 16 residues. Germline loops: CDR1 SEHNR, CDR2 FQNEAQ (reference sequence). This chain's CDR3 is CASSLLAGRVNHEQYF. The CDR3 region has the DNA TGTGCCAGCAGCCTCCTCGCGGGTCGGGTGAACCACGAGCAGTACTTC.

This clonotype was detected a few times. The chain employs TRBV6-1 and TRBJ2-1, with a weak D call TRBD1 (5 bases). The CDR3 totals 16 residues. Germline CDR1 is MNHNS and CDR2 is SASEGT. Trimming removed 3 bases at V and 0 bases at J, with 12 bases between. CDR3 loop: CASSEIQGLSYNEQFF. The CDR3, as DNA: TGTGCCAGCAGTGAGATCCAGGGCCTCTCCTACAATGAGCAGTTCTTC.

This chain joins TRBV7-8 and TRBJ1-2; no reliable D call. The length of the CDR3 is 14 residues. Germline-derived CDR1 and CDR2 are SGHVS and FQNEAQ. Trimming pared 5 bases from V and 8 bases from J, leaving 18 bases between. The DNA for the CDR3 is TGTGCCAGCAGCCCCCTCCGGTCTATGCAGGGCTACACCTTC. It is translated as CASSPLRSMQGYTF.

The V and J genes are TRBV7-9 and TRBJ1-2; tentatively, D is TRBD1 (5 bases). V was trimmed by 5 bases and J by 2 bases, leaving 24 bases between them. Germline CDR1 reads SEHNR; CDR2 reads FQNEAQ (reference sequence). The CDR3 consists of 18 residues. The CDR3 sequence: CASSTNGGRGEWNYGYTF. CDR3 nucleotides: TGTGCCAGCAGCACAAACGGCGGAAGGGGAGAGTGGAACTATGGCTACACCTTC.

The chain uses TRBV11-2 and TRBJ2-7; 7 bases agree with TRBD1. Germline-derived CDR1 and CDR2 are SGHAT and FQNNGV. The CDR3 is 17 residues long. V lost 1 base and J lost 3; bases outside the gene matches: 12. The CDR3 reads CASSLGRGEGAGYEQYF. Here the CDR3 DNA reads TGTGCCAGCAGCTTAGGTCGGGGAGAGGGGGCTGGCTACGAGCAGTACTTC.

The chain recombines TRBV11-2 with TRBJ1-1; the D is unclear. Germline CDR1 SGHAT, CDR2 FQNNGV. This CDR3 has 17 residues. Trimming stripped 0 bases from V and 1 base from J, with 15 bases between. CDR3 sequence (DNA): TGTGCCAGCAGCTTAGATGCATGGCGATTGGCGAACACTGAAGCTTTCTTT. It encodes CASSLDAWRLANTEAFF. The complete variable domain, with remaining parts taken from reference TRBV11-2 and TRBJ1-1, reads EAGVAQSPRYKIIEKRQSVAFWCNPISGHATLYWYQQILGQGPKLLIQFQNNGVVDDSQLPKDRFSAERLKGVDSTLKIQPAKLEDSAVYLCASSLDAWRLANTEAFFGQGTRLTVV.

This clonotype was detected only a few times. This sequence joins TRBV7-9 and TRBJ2-5, with 7 bases that match TRBD1. The ends lost 3 bases at V and 5 bases at J; junction bases unmatched: 15. Per the germline V gene, CDR1 is SEHNR and CDR2 is FQNEAQ (reference sequence). The CDR3 covers 17 residues. The CDR3 loop is CASSLASTGPWGETQYF. The DNA for the CDR3 is TGTGCCAGCAGCTTGGCCTCGACAGGGCCCTGGGGGGAGACCCAGTACTTC.

The chain is built from TRBV7-9 and TRBJ2-1; D may be TRBD1 (6 bases). The V end was cut by 5 bases, the J end by 1 base, with 12 bases between. This CDR3 contains 15 residues. CDR1 SEHNR and CDR2 FQNEAQ come from the germline V gene (reference sequence). The CDR3 DNA reads as TGTGCCAGCAGCCCCGCAGGGGTTTCCTACAATGAGCAGTTCTTC. It encodes CASSPAGVSYNEQFF.

The V and J genes are TRBV5-6 and TRBJ2-5; D not certain. The CDR3 covers 11 residues. Trimming left V 1 base short and J 11 bases short, with 9 bases between. The germline gives CDR1 SGHDT, CDR2 YYEEEE. In nucleotides, the CDR3 is TGTGCCAGCAGCTTGTACCCGGAGCAGTACTTC. The encoded protein is CASSLYPEQYF.

V usage is TRBV24-1 and J usage is TRBJ2-3, with 8 bases that match TRBD1. This CDR3 contains 18 residues. Germline lookup yields CDR1 KGHDR and CDR2 SFDVKD. J lost 3 bases, V lost 4 bases, and 14 bases had no gene match. The CDR3 DNA sequence: TGTGCCACCAGTGACCCGCAGGTCCAGGGGGCTTGGACAGATACGCAGTATTTT. It translates to CATSDPQVQGAWTDTQYF.

This clonotype was picked up a small number of times. J is TRBJ1-1 and V is TRBV20-1; TRBD1 is a possible D gene (5 bases). Per the germline V gene, CDR1 is DFQATT and CDR2 is SNEGSKA (reference sequence). The CDR3 is made up of 13 amino acids. Trimming cost V 3 bases and J 3 bases, with 11 bases left between them. In DNA form, the CDR3 reads TGCAGTGCTAGGGAGGGACTCGACACTGAAGCTTTCTTT. Encoded protein: CSAREGLDTEAFF.

The chain couples TRBV25-1 to TRBJ2-7; weak D call: TRBD1 (5 bases). The CDR3 runs 13 residues. Germline CDR1 and CDR2: MGHDK and SYGVNS. Trimming took 5 bases from V and 5 from J, leaving 13 bases between them. DNA for the CDR3: TGTGCCAGCAGTAAAGGGGCTACGAACGAGCAGTACTTC. Protein sequence: CASSKGATNEQYF.

The gene calls are TRBV18 and TRBJ1-1; 10 bases map to TRBD1. CDR1 KGHSH and CDR2 LQKENI come from the germline V gene. The CDR3 extends over 16 amino acids. The V segment lost 1 base and the J segment 4 bases; nucleotides outside the gene matches: 6. The CDR3 is CASSPLGQGLSTEAFF. The CDR3 DNA reads as TGTGCCAGCTCACCACTGGGACAGGGGCTGAGCACTGAAGCTTTCTTT.

The chain uses TRBV7-2 and TRBJ1-1; TRBD1 might be the D (5 bases). V was pared by 5 bases and J by 4 bases, with 17 bases between. Germline CDR1 and CDR2: SGHTA and FQGNSA. This CDR3 has 15 amino acids. In DNA, the CDR3 is TGTGCCAGCAGCCTAGTAGGGGAATTGGGCACTGAAGCTTTCTTT. Amino acid sequence: CASSLVGELGTEAFF.

The gene calls are TRBV7-9 and TRBJ2-4; tentatively, D is TRBD1 (5 bases). This CDR3 has 15 residues. V lost 0 bases and J lost 5, with 11 bases in between. Germline loops: CDR1 SEHNR, CDR2 FQNEAQ (reference sequence). The CDR3 region is CASSLALSGQNIQYF. The CDR3 nucleotides read TGTGCCAGCAGCTTAGCGTTGTCAGGGCAAAACATTCAGTACTTC.

This clonotype was counted a few times. The rearrangement links TRBV6-2 or TRBV6-3 to TRBJ2-7; D possibly corresponds to TRBD2 (6 bases). The V end lost 7 bases, the J end lost 6 bases, and 10 bases lay between the germline ends. CDR3 size: 11 residues. Germline lookup yields CDR1 MNHEY and CDR2 SVGEGT. CDR3 region: CASNQGGEQYF. The CDR3 bases are TGTGCCAGCAATCAGGGAGGCGAGCAGTACTTC.

The sample holds a few counts of this clonotype. V is TRBV10-3 and J is TRBJ2-4; 8 nucleotides align to TRBD2. The CDR3 contains 15 residues. J was trimmed by 8 bases and V by 0 bases; bases with no gene match: 6. Per germline, CDR1 ENHRY and CDR2 SYGVKD. Written as DNA, the CDR3 is TGTGCCATCAGTGAGTCAAGCGGGAGTATGGACATTCAGTACTTC. The encoded protein is CAISESSGSMDIQYF.